Listed below are T cell receptor beta chains from one sample, sequenced in a study of spatial heterogeneity in lung cancer. A single record per CDR3 protein comes from TCRdb applying MiXCR to the 5' RACE reads. The profile shows 9,500 to 15,000 distinct CDR3 sequences, 13% to 15% of them singletons. Sample: PBMCs, taken at surgery. All receptors come from a female donor with early-stage non-small cell lung cancer. Each CDR3 is given with its conserved first and last residue. A D gene is named only where the DNA matches it firmly. Not all rows give a size; the values are once, few, many and, for expanded clones, a class.

CDR3,DNA,size,J,V,D
CASSPPDNQETQYF,TGTGCCAGCAGCCCCCCGGACAACCAAGAGACCCAGTACTTC,.,TRBJ2-5,TRBV12-3/TRBV12-4,.
CSVQGQGSKVQYF,TGCAGCGTTCAGGGACAGGGTAGTAAGGTGCAGTACTTC,many,TRBJ2-7,TRBV29-1,TRBD1
CASSTGSETQYF,TGTGCCAGCAGTACAGGGTCCGAGACCCAGTACTTC,medium-sized,TRBJ2-5,TRBV28,.
CASSPGQTSGNEQFF,TGTGCCAGCAGCCCCGGACAGACAAGTGGCAATGAGCAGTTCTTC,medium-sized,TRBJ2-1,TRBV7-6,.
CSVGQYSTDTQYF,TGCAGCGTTGGTCAGTATAGCACAGATACGCAGTATTTT,many,TRBJ2-3,TRBV29-1,.
CSARGPGPYEQYF,TGCAGTGCTAGAGGTCCGGGCCCCTACGAGCAGTACTTC,many,TRBJ2-7,TRBV20-1,.
CSARLNTEAFF,TGCAGCGCTCGACTGAACACTGAAGCTTTCTTT,few,TRBJ1-1,TRBV29-1,.
CASSPRLAGARAGELFF,TGCGCCAGCAGCCCTAGACTAGCGGGAGCAAGGGCCGGGGAGCTGTTTTTT,few,TRBJ2-2,TRBV4-1,TRBD2
CASSFRGGRTGETQYF,TGTGCCAGCAGTTTTCGGGGGGGTCGTACCGGTGAGACCCAGTACTTC,many,TRBJ2-5,TRBV28,TRBD2
CATLRSEGGLFF,TGCGCCACCCTAAGATCAGAGGGGGGCCTGTTTTTT,many,TRBJ1-4,TRBV5-1,.
CASSNRLAGTHNEQFF,TGTGCCAGCAGCAATCGACTAGCGGGAACCCACAATGAGCAGTTCTTC,many,TRBJ2-1,TRBV5-6,TRBD2
CASSQDQQPTYEQYF,TGTGCCAGCAGCCAAGATCAACAGCCTACCTACGAGCAGTACTTC,few,TRBJ2-7,TRBV4-1,.
CASSLRLAGVETQYF,TGTGCCAGCAGCTTACGACTAGCGGGAGTCGAGACCCAGTACTTC,medium-sized,TRBJ2-5,TRBV7-2,TRBD2
CASSLGGPRRETQYF,TGTGCCAGCAGCTTAGGAGGCCCCCGCCGGGAGACCCAGTACTTC,.,TRBJ2-5,TRBV7-2,.
CASSPLGRGLSSYEQYF,TGTGCCAGCAGCCCCCTAGGACGCGGGCTCAGCTCCTACGAGCAGTACTTC,medium-sized,TRBJ2-7,TRBV14,.
CASSQPGTGLSYEQYF,TGTGCCAGCAGTCAACCTGGGACAGGACTTTCCTACGAGCAGTACTTC,medium-sized,TRBJ2-7,TRBV6-2/TRBV6-3,TRBD1
CASSLIGGPLGEQFF,TGTGCCAGCAGTTTAATTGGGGGACCCTTGGGGGAGCAGTTCTTC,many,TRBJ2-1,TRBV28,.
CSVEGGAYTEAFF,TGCAGCGTTGAAGGGGGGGCATACACTGAAGCTTTCTTT,.,TRBJ1-1,TRBV29-1,.
CSYAGDGEQYF,TGCAGTTACGCGGGGGACGGGGAGCAGTACTTC,many,TRBJ2-7,TRBV20-1,TRBD2
CSASPTRGDNQPQHF,TGCAGTGCCTCCCCCACCAGGGGCGACAATCAGCCCCAGCATTTT,many,TRBJ1-5,TRBV20-1,.
CSVERGGRATDTQYF,TGCAGCGTCGAAAGAGGCGGGAGGGCCACAGATACGCAGTATTTT,medium-sized,TRBJ2-3,TRBV29-1,TRBD2
CSVAGRWDIQYF,TGCAGCGTCGCGGGCAGGTGGGACATTCAGTACTTC,many,TRBJ2-4,TRBV29-1,.
CSARQGRETQYF,TGCAGCGCGCGACAGGGGCGAGAGACCCAGTACTTC,once,TRBJ2-5,TRBV29-1,TRBD1
CASSLQSGSADTQYF,TGCGCCAGCAGCCTACAGAGCGGGAGCGCAGATACGCAGTATTTT,medium-sized,TRBJ2-3,TRBV4-3,TRBD2